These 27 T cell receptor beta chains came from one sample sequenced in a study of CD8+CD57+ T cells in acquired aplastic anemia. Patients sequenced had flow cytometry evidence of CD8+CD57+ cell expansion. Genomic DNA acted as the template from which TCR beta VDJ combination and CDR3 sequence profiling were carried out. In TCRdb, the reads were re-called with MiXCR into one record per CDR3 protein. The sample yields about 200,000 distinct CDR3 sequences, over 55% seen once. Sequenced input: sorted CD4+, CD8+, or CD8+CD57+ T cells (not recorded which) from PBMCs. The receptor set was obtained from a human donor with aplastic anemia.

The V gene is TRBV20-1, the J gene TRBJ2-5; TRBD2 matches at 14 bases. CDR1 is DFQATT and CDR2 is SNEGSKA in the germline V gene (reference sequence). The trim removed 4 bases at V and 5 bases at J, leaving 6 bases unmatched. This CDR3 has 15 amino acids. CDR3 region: CSAKTSGGAGETQYF. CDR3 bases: TGCAGTGCTAAGACTAGCGGGGGGGCCGGTGAGACCCAGTACTTC.

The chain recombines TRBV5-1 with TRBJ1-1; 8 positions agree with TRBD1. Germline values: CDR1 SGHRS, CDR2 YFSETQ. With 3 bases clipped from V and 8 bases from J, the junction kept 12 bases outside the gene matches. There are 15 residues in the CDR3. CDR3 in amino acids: CASSSFQTGAREAFF. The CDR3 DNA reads TGCGCCAGCAGCTCATTCCAGACAGGGGCCAGGGAAGCTTTCTTT.

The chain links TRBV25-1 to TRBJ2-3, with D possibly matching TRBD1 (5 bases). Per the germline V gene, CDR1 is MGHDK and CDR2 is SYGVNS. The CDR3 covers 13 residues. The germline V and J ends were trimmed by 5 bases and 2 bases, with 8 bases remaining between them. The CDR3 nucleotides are TGTGCCAGCAGTTCAGGGTTCACAGATACGCAGTATTTT. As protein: CASSSGFTDTQYF.

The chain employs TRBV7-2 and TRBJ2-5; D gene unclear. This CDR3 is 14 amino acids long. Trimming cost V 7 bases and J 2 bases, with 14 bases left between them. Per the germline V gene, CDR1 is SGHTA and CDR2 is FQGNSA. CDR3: CASTKLTFQETQYF. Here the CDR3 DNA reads TGTGCCAGCACGAAACTCACATTTCAAGAGACCCAGTACTTC.

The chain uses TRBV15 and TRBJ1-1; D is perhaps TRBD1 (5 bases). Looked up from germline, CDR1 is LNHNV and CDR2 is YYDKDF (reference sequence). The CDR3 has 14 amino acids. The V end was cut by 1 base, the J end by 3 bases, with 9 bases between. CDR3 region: CATSRVGRDTEAFF. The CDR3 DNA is TGTGCCACCAGCAGAGTAGGCAGGGACACTGAAGCTTTCTTT.

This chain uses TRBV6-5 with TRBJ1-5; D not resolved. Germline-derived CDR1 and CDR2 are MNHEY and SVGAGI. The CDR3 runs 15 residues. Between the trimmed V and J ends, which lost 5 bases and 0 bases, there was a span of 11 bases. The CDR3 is CASSARTDSNQPQHF. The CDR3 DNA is TGTGCCAGCAGTGCCCGGACGGATAGCAATCAGCCCCAGCATTTT.

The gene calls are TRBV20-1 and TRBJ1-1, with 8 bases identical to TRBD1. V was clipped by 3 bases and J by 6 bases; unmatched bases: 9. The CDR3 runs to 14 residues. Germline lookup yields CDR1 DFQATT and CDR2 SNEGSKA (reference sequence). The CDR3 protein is CSARSGGELAEAFF. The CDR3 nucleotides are TGCAGTGCTAGGTCAGGGGGCGAATTGGCTGAAGCTTTCTTT.

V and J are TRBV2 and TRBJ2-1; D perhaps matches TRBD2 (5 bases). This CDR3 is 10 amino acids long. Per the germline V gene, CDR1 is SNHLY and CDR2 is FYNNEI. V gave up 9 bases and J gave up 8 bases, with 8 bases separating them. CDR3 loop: CASRGDEQFF. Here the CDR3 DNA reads TGTGCCAGTCGGGGTGATGAGCAGTTCTTC.

The CDR3 region is CASSERQGDTGELFF. CDR3 DNA: TGTGCCAGTAGTGAACGACAGGGTGACACCGGGGAGCTGTTTTTT. The chain has TRBV19 and TRBJ2-2; 7 bases agree with TRBD1. The V and J ends lost 5 bases and 3 bases, in that order; junction bases with no gene match: 6. This CDR3 has 15 residues. The germline V gene has CDR1 LNHDA and CDR2 SQIVND (reference sequence).

CDR3 nucleotides: TGTGCCACCAGTGATTTTAACTATGGCTACACCTTC. It is translated as CATSDFNYGYTF. The chain recombines TRBV24-1 with TRBJ1-2; D is uncertain. With 1 base removed from V and 1 base from J, the gap between germline ends came to 0 bases. Germline CDR1 and CDR2: KGHDR and SFDVKD. The CDR3 is 12 residues long.

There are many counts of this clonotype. CDR3 nucleotides: TGTGCCAGCAGCGAAGACAGTGTGAACACTGAAGCTTTCTTT. Protein product: CASSEDSVNTEAFF. The V call is TRBV7-9, the J call TRBJ1-1, with D possibly TRBD1 on 5 matching bases. The CDR3 totals 14 residues. Germline lookup yields CDR1 SEHNR and CDR2 FQNEAQ (reference sequence). V lost 5 bases and J 0 bases, leaving 10 bases between the germline ends.

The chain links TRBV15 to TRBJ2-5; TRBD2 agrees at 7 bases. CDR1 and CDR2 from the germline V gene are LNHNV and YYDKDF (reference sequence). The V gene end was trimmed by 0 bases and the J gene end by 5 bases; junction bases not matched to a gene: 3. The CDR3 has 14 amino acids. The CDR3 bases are TGTGCCACCAGCAGAGATCCACTAGCGGAGACCCAGTACTTC. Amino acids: CATSRDPLAETQYF.

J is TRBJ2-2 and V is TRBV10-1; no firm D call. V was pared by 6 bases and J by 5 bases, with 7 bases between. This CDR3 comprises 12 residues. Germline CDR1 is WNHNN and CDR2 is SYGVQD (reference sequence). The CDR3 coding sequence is TGCGCCAGCAGCACTACAACCGGGGAGCTGTTTTTT. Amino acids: CASSTTTGELFF.

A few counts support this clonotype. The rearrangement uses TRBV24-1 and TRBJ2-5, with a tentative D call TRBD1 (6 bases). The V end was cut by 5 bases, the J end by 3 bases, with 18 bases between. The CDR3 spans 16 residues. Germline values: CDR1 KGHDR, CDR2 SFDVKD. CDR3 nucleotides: TGTGCCACCAGTGCAGGGGCTTTTCTGGGGAAAGAGACCCAGTACTTC. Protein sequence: CATSAGAFLGKETQYF.

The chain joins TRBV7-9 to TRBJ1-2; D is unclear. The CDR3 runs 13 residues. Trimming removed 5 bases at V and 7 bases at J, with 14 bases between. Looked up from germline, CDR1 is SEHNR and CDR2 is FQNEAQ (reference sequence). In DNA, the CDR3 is TGTGCCAGCAGCCCCTCCGACCTAGGTGGCTACACCTTC. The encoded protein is CASSPSDLGGYTF.

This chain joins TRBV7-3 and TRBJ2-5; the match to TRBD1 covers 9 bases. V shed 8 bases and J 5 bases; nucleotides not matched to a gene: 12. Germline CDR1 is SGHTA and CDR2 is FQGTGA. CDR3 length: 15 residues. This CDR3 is CASSKSGTGMETQYF. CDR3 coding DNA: TGTGCCAGCTCCAAATCCGGGACAGGGATGGAGACCCAGTACTTC.

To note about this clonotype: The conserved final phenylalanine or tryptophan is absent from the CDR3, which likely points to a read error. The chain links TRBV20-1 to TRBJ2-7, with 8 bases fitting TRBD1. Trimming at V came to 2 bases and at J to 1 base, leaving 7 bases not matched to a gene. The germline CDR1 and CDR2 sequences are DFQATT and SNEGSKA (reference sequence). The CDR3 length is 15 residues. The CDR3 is CSARPEDRVSYEQYL. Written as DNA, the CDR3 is TGCAGTGCTAGACCCGAGGACAGGGTATCCTACGAGCAGTACCTC.

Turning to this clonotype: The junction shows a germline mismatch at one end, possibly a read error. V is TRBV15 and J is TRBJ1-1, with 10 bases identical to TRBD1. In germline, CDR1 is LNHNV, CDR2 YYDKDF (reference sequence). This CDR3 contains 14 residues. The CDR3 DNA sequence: TGTGCCACCTGGGACAGGGGATCGGGCACTGAAGCTCTCTTT. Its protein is CATWDRGSGTEALF. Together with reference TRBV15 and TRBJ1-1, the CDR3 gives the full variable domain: DAMVIQNPRYQVTQFGKPVTLSCSQTLNHNVMYWYQQKSSQAPKLLFHYYDKDFNNEADTPDNFQSRRPNTSFCFLDIRSPGLGDTAMYLCATWDRGSGTEALFGQGTRLTVV.

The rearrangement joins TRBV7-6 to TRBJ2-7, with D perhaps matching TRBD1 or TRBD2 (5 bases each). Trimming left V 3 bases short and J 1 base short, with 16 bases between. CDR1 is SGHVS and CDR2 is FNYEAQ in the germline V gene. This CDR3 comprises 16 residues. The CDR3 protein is CASSFGEGPRSYEQYF. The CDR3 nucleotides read TGTGCCAGCAGCTTCGGAGAGGGACCCCGATCCTACGAGCAGTACTTC.

In nucleotides, the CDR3 is TGTGCCAGTAAAGATAGTAGTAAAGGGTCGGGGGCCTCGTACGGCTACACCTTC. Translation gives CASKDSSKGSGASYGYTF. The chain is built from TRBV19 and TRBJ1-2; weak D call: TRBD1 (6 bases). The ends were cut back, 7 bases at V and 8 bases at J, with 32 bases in the middle. Germline CDR1 is LNHDA and CDR2 is SQIVND (reference sequence). The CDR3 sequence is 18 residues long.

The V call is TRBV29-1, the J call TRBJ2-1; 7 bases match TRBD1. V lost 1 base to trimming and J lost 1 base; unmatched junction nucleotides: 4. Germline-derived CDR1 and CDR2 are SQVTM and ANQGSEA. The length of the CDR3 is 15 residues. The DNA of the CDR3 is TGCAGCGTTGAAGGGACAGGCAGATCCTACAATGAGCAGTTCTTC. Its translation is CSVEGTGRSYNEQFF.

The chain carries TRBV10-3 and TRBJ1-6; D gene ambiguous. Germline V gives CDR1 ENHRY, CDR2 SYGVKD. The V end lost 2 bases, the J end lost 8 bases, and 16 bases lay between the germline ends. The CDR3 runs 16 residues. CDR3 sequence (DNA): TGTGCCATCAGTGAGGTAGCGGGATACACGCATTCACCCCTCCACTTT. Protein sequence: CAISEVAGYTHSPLHF.

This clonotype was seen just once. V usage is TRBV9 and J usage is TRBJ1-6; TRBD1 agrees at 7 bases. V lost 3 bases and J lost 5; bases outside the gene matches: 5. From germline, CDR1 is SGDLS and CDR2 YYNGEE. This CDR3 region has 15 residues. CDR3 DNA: TGTGCCAGCAGCGCACAGGGGTCGGATAATTCACCCCTCCACTTT. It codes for CASSAQGSDNSPLHF.

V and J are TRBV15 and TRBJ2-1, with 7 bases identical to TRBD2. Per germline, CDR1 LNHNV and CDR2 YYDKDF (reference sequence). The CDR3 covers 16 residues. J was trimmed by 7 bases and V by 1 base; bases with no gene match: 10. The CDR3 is CATSRGASGAVNEQFF. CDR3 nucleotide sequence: TGTGCCACCAGCAGAGGGGCTAGCGGTGCGGTGAATGAGCAGTTCTTC.

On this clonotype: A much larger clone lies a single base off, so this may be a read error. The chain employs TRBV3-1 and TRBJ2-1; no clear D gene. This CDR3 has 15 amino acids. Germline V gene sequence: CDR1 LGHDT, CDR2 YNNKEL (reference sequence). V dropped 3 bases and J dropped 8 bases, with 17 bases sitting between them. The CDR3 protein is CASSQGGGIKDEQFF. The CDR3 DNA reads TGTGCCAGCAGCCAGGGTGGTGGGATAAAGGATGAGCAGTTCTTC.

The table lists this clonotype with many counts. The chain's CDR3 is CASSLGGGGIPYEQYF. DNA for the CDR3: TGTGCCAGCAGCTTGGGGGGCGGGGGCATCCCCTACGAGCAGTACTTC. The rearrangement joins TRBV5-6 to TRBJ2-7, with a possible D match to TRBD2 (7 bases). The CDR3 is made up of 16 amino acids. The V end was cut by 0 bases, the J end by 2 bases, with 15 bases between. CDR1 is SGHDT and CDR2 is YYEEEE in the germline V gene.

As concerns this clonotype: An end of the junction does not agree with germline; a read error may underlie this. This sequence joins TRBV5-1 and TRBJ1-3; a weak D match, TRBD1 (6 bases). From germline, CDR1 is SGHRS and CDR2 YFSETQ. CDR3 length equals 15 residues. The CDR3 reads CASSIGGSSGNTIYF. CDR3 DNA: TGTGCCAGCAGCATAGGGGGTAGCTCTGGAAACACCATATATTTT.